These 23 T cell receptor beta chains were sequenced from one sample in a study of T cells after yellow fever vaccination. TCRdb called the 5' RACE reads again in MiXCR, with one record for every CDR3 protein. Among about 510,000 distinct CDR3 sequences listed, just over 20% were seen once. The sequencing here drew on PBMCs, taken roughly 20 days after the first yellow fever vaccination. The receptors here all came from a man between 18 and 35 years old who received the YFV17D yellow fever vaccine.

This clonotype was counted a few times. The chain carries TRBV20-1 and TRBJ2-7; 9 bases map to TRBD2. Trimming took 0 bases from V and 5 from J; bases not matched to a gene: 5. The CDR3 has 14 residues. Germline V gives CDR1 DFQATT, CDR2 SNEGSKA (reference sequence). The CDR3 nucleotides read TGCAGTGCTAGAGACCCTAGCGGGGCCGACGAGCAGTACGTC. Its protein product is CSARDPSGADEQYV.

The gene calls are TRBV7-9 and TRBJ1-6, with 7 bases that match TRBD1. There are 15 residues in the CDR3. With 1 base clipped from V and 7 bases from J, the junction kept 4 bases outside the gene matches. Germline V gene data show CDR1 as SEHNR and CDR2 as FQNEAQ (reference sequence). CDR3 nucleotide sequence: TGTGCCAGCAGCTTAGTGGGGACAGAAAATTCACCCCTCCACTTT. Its translation is CASSLVGTENSPLHF.

The chain recombines TRBV9 with TRBJ1-5; a possible D gene is TRBD1 (5 bases). This CDR3 contains 15 residues. V gave up 4 bases and J gave up 5 bases, with 16 bases separating them. Germline V CDR1 and CDR2: SGDLS, YYNGEE. The CDR3 nucleotides read TGTGCCAGCAGCCCTTCGGGCAGGGAGGATCAGCCCCAGCATTTT. Translation gives CASSPSGREDQPQHF.

This clonotype occurred a few times. This CDR3 reads CATSDPTVGQGSYGYTF. Written as DNA, the CDR3 is TGTGCCACCAGTGACCCAACCGTCGGACAGGGGAGCTATGGCTACACCTTC. The genes are TRBV24-1 and TRBJ1-2, with 9 bases fitting TRBD1. The germline CDR1 and CDR2 sequences are KGHDR and SFDVKD. V dropped 4 bases and J dropped 4; count of bases not matched to a gene: 12. The CDR3 has 17 amino acids.

The chain couples TRBV4-3 to TRBJ2-1, with D possibly TRBD2 on 5 matching bases. The CDR3 is made up of 12 amino acids. CDR1 is LGHNA, CDR2 YSLEER, per germline. V lost 5 bases and J lost 5, with 7 bases in between. The chain's CDR3 is CASSDGDNEQFF. The CDR3 nucleotides read TGCGCCAGCAGCGACGGGGACAATGAGCAGTTCTTC.

The V and J genes are TRBV6-5 and TRBJ2-5, with 8 bases matching TRBD2. CDR3 length equals 14 residues. The germline gives CDR1 MNHEY, CDR2 SVGAGI. Trimming at V came to 2 bases and at J to 2 bases, leaving 1 base not matched to a gene. The CDR3 region has the DNA TGTGCCAGCAGTTACGGGACTAGGCAAGAGACCCAGTACTTC. Amino acid sequence: CASSYGTRQETQYF.

The table lists this clonotype with a few counts. The J gene is TRBJ2-3, the V gene TRBV5-1; no clear D gene. Per the germline V gene, CDR1 is SGHRS and CDR2 is YFSETQ. V was pared by 4 bases and J by 4 bases, with 10 bases between. The CDR3 is made up of 13 amino acids. The CDR3 nucleotides are TGCGCCAGCAGCGCACCTAGAGCAGATACGCAGTATTTT. This codes for CASSAPRADTQYF. The full variable domain, rest sourced from reference TRBV5-1 and TRBJ2-3, is KAGVTQTPRYLIKTRGQQVTLSCSPISGHRSVSWYQQTPGQGLQFLFEYFSETQRNKGNFPGRFSGRQFSNSRSEMNVSTLELGDSALYLCASSAPRADTQYFGPGTRLTVL.

This clonotype was seen a handful of times. This chain uses TRBV11-1 with TRBJ2-7, with 8 bases aligning to TRBD1. The V gene end was trimmed by 5 bases and the J gene end by 4 bases; junction bases not matched to a gene: 7. This CDR3 spans 14 amino acids. Germline CDR1 is SGHAT and CDR2 is FQDESV (reference sequence). CDR3 sequence reads: CASSHWDRSYEQYV. CDR3 sequence (DNA): TGTGCCAGCAGCCACTGGGACAGGTCTTACGAGCAGTACGTC.

The J gene is TRBJ1-1, the V gene TRBV29-1; 10 bases match TRBD1. CDR3 size: 12 residues. Germline loops: CDR1 SQVTM, CDR2 ANQGSEA. Trimming took 7 bases from V and 4 from J; bases not matched to a gene: 3. The DNA of the CDR3 is TGCAGCGGATGGACAGGGGGCACTGAAGCTTTCTTT. It specifies CSGWTGGTEAFF. Based on the CDR3 plus reference TRBV29-1 and TRBJ1-1, the full variable domain is SAVISQKPSRDICQRGTSLTIQCQVDSQVTMMFWYRQQPGQSLTLIATANQGSEATYESGFVIDKFPISRPNLTFSTLTVSNMSPEDSSIYLCSGWTGGTEAFFGQGTRLTVV.

V usage is TRBV3-1 and J usage is TRBJ1-2; perhaps TRBD1 as D (5 bases). Germline values: CDR1 LGHDT, CDR2 YNNKEL (reference sequence). The CDR3 spans 14 residues. Trimming cost V 5 bases and J 3 bases, with 13 bases left between them. Written as DNA, the CDR3 is TGTGCCAGCAGCTGGGGGGGTCGTGACTATGGCTACACCTTC. Its protein product is CASSWGGRDYGYTF.

The chain carries TRBV28 and TRBJ2-7; no definite D call. The CDR3 runs to 12 residues. Trimming cost V 6 bases and J 0 bases, with 6 bases left between them. Germline CDR1 and CDR2: MDHEN and SYDVKM. CDR3 nucleotide sequence: TGTGCCAGCAGCTCCCTCTCCTACGAGCAGTACGTC. Its protein product is CASSSLSYEQYV.

The chain carries TRBV2 and TRBJ1-6; D gene unclear. Germline lookup yields CDR1 SNHLY and CDR2 FYNNEI. Trimming took off 4 bases at V and 7 bases at J, with 11 bases between the two ends. This CDR3 has 14 amino acids. CDR3 coding DNA: TGTGCCAGCAGTGTTCAGGATTCCAATTCACCCCTCCACTTT. Amino acids: CASSVQDSNSPLHF. Full variable domain (rest looked up from reference TRBV2 and TRBJ1-6): EPEVTQTPSHQVTQMGQEVILRCVPISNHLYFYWYRQILGQKVEFLVSFYNNEISEKSEIFDDQFSVERPDGSNFTLKIRSTKLEDSAMYFCASSVQDSNSPLHFGNGTRLTVT.

This clonotype was seen a few times. The chain uses TRBV12-3 or TRBV12-4 and TRBJ2-7; D unclear. This CDR3 contains 15 residues. V lost 1 base, J lost 2 bases, and 12 bases lay in between. In DNA, the CDR3 is TGTGCCAGCAGTTTAGGTGGCCGGAATCCCTACGAGCAGTACGTC. It codes for CASSLGGRNPYEQYV.

The chain uses TRBV7-2 and TRBJ2-2, with D perhaps assigned TRBD1 or TRBD2 (6 bases each). Trimming stripped 0 bases from V and 7 bases from J, with 15 bases between. The CDR3 has 16 residues. Per germline, CDR1 SGHTA and CDR2 FQGNSA. CDR3 loop: CASSLAFPGAGGELFF. The CDR3, as DNA: TGTGCCAGCAGCTTAGCATTTCCGGGGGCTGGCGGGGAGCTGTTTTTT.

This clonotype was counted at least ten times. The CDR3 is CAISGKTGGFSSTDTQYF. CDR3 sequence (DNA): TGTGCCATCAGTGGAAAGACAGGGGGTTTTTCTAGCACAGATACGCAGTATTTT. The V and J genes are TRBV10-3 and TRBJ2-3, with 9 nucleotides matching TRBD1. There are 18 residues in the CDR3. The germline V gene encodes CDR1 ENHRY and CDR2 SYGVKD. V dropped 4 bases and J dropped 0; count of bases not matched to a gene: 11.

V and J are TRBV2 and TRBJ2-7, with TRBD2 matching 8 bases. Trimming removed 4 bases from V and 2 bases from J; junction bases left unmatched: 10. This CDR3 region has 16 residues. The germline V gene has CDR1 SNHLY and CDR2 FYNNEI. In nucleotides, the CDR3 is TGTGCCAGCAGTGGCGGTCGGGGGGGGCGAGCCTACGAGCAGTACTTC. This sequence encodes CASSGGRGGRAYEQYF.

The chain carries TRBV6-2 or TRBV6-3 and TRBJ1-2; D gene unclear. The CDR3 has 15 amino acids. Germline CDR1 MNHEY, CDR2 SVGEGT. The germline V and J ends were trimmed by 0 bases and 8 bases, with 16 bases remaining between them. In DNA, the CDR3 is TGTGCCAGCAGTTACTCGCGCGAGGCTCCGCGGGGCTACACCTTC. Amino acids: CASSYSREAPRGYTF.

This clonotype was counted a few times. The chain has TRBV29-1 and TRBJ2-5; 8 bases align to TRBD2. With V trimmed by 7 bases and J by 5 bases, 9 bases remained unmatched. Germline lookup yields CDR1 SQVTM and CDR2 ANQGSEA. CDR3 length: 13 amino acids. The CDR3 coding sequence is TGCAGCGGCGGACGGGGGGGGTACGAGACCCAGTACTTC. This codes for CSGGRGGYETQYF. The full variable domain, in which reference TRBV29-1 and TRBJ2-5 provide the parts outside the CDR3, is SAVISQKPSRDICQRGTSLTIQCQVDSQVTMMFWYRQQPGQSLTLIATANQGSEATYESGFVIDKFPISRPNLTFSTLTVSNMSPEDSSIYLCSGGRGGYETQYFGPGTRLLVL.

CDR3 DNA: TGCGCCAGCAGCCAAGCGGGGCCAAGCTCCTACAATGAGCAGTTCTTC. Translated: CASSQAGPSSYNEQFF. This chain links TRBV4-3 with TRBJ2-1; tentatively, D is TRBD1 or TRBD2 (5 bases each). Germline CDR1 reads LGHNA; CDR2 reads YSLEER. The CDR3 totals 16 residues. Trimming pared 1 base from V and 0 bases from J, leaving 10 bases between.

This clonotype was seen a few times. CDR3: CASTQTDSYEQYF. The CDR3 coding sequence is TGCGCCAGCACCCAGACAGACAGCTACGAGCAGTACTTC. The gene calls are TRBV5-1 and TRBJ2-7; D is possibly TRBD1 (5 bases). V dropped 6 bases and J dropped 3 bases, with 13 bases sitting between them. The CDR3 contains 13 residues. The germline V gene encodes CDR1 SGHRS and CDR2 YFSETQ.

This chain links TRBV9 with TRBJ1-1; tentative D call: TRBD1 (5 bases). V lost 0 bases to trimming and J lost 4 bases, with 13 bases between them. The germline CDR1 and CDR2 sequences are SGDLS and YYNGEE. The CDR3 loop spans 15 amino acids. CDR3 in amino acids: CASSVGSPGTTEAFF. Written as DNA, the CDR3 is TGTGCCAGCAGCGTAGGCAGCCCAGGGACCACTGAAGCTTTCTTT.

The rearrangement links TRBV2 to TRBJ2-5, with D possibly being TRBD2 (5 bases). The CDR3 has 12 residues. The V and J ends lost 4 bases and 5 bases respectively, with 8 bases between them. Germline lookup yields CDR1 SNHLY and CDR2 FYNNEI. The CDR3 here is CASSAGSETQYF. The CDR3 DNA sequence: TGTGCCAGCAGTGCGGGGTCGGAGACCCAGTACTTC.

This clonotype was seen more than once but under ten times. This chain connects TRBV20-1 to TRBJ2-5, with D possibly being TRBD1 or TRBD2 (6 bases each). CDR1 is DFQATT, CDR2 SNEGSKA, per germline (reference sequence). Trimming cost V 3 bases and J 5 bases, with 16 bases left between them. CDR3 length: 14 residues. The CDR3 is CSASPWGATETQYF. The CDR3 DNA reads as TGCAGTGCTAGCCCTTGGGGGGCGACGGAGACCCAGTACTTC.